These T cell receptor beta chains were read from a single sample in a study of shared clonotypes between healthy human individuals. TCRdb's copy holds only in-frame clones and misses some; the assay was immunoSEQ multiplex PCR. The data contain some 2,500,000 clones, 80% to 95% of them seen just once; the ten biggest clones take up 0.36%. Material for sequencing was naive CD4+ T cells from PBMCs. These receptors were obtained from a man between 18 and 35 years old in good health. Some clones in this sample may be carry-over from other donors' samples. The CDR3 runs from the conserved cysteine through the conserved F or W. The D gene is left open where the match is weak.

J gene: TRBJ2-2
D gene: NA
V gene: TRBV2
CDR3 protein: CASSAPPGSSGELFF

J gene: TRBJ2-3
D gene: NA
V gene: TRBV6-5
CDR3 protein: CASSSIGSEGGTQYF

J gene: TRBJ2-7
D gene: TRBD2
V gene: TRBV5-4
CDR3 protein: CASSSPIAGPSYEQYF

J gene: TRBJ2-7
D gene: NA
V gene: TRBV2
CDR3 protein: CASRLEFSYEQYF

J gene: TRBJ2-3
D gene: TRBD2
V gene: TRBV19
CDR3 protein: CASSITGTSSTDTQYF

J gene: TRBJ2-5
D gene: TRBD2
V gene: TRBV7-8
CDR3 protein: CASSLLAGVQETQYF

J gene: TRBJ1-5
D gene: NA
V gene: TRBV9
CDR3 protein: CASSGGRNSNQPQHF

J gene: TRBJ1-3
D gene: NA
V gene: TRBV6-1
CDR3 protein: CASSESSVGGKRNTIYF

J gene: TRBJ2-2
D gene: NA
V gene: TRBV5-4
CDR3 protein: CASSLGQGRNTGELFF

J gene: TRBJ1-1
D gene: TRBD1
V gene: TRBV5-1
CDR3 protein: CASSLAGGFGAAFF

J gene: TRBJ1-4
D gene: NA
V gene: TRBV28
CDR3 protein: CASSPWDTPIRQLFF

J gene: TRBJ1-5
D gene: NA
V gene: TRBV2
CDR3 protein: CASTRVVANQPQHF

J gene: TRBJ2-1
D gene: NA
V gene: TRBV5-4
CDR3 protein: CASREGDEQFF

J gene: TRBJ2-1
D gene: NA
V gene: TRBV9
CDR3 protein: CASSVAGELYNEQFF